This T cell receptor beta chain was documented in a study of beta chain features in type 1 diabetes. The study's findings and limits: For TCRB rearrangement, an influence of HLA type remained unresolved here. cDNA-based reads could over-represent cells with high TCR expression. People with Type 1 diabetes carried modestly yet significantly shorter TCRB CDR3s in all four CD4+ subsets.

The investigators reverse transcribed all of the isolated RNA, so they sequenced expressed TCRB transcripts. About 3.57 million reads per sample were averaged for naive, central memory and regulatory samples. Sequencing used immunoSEQ multiplex PCR; TCRdb keeps in-frame clones, though not all of them. The sample yields around 250,000 clones, 24% seen once. Sorting gave populations that all exceeded 95% purity. A few counts support this clone. As yet, its antigen is unknown. Specimen: naive CD4+ T cells from blood. The TCR comes from a woman aged 30 to 39 with type 1 diabetes.

CDR3 protein: CASGADRGDPNYGYTF. CDR3 sequence (DNA): TGCGCCAGCGGAGCGGACAGGGGGGATCCTAACTATGGCTACACCTTC. J is TRBJ1-2 and V is TRBV5-1, with TRBD1 matching over 10 bases. Germline trimming cut 7 bases from V and 0 bases from J; bases unmatched to any gene: 9. CDR3 size: 16 residues. Germline V gene sequence: CDR1 SGHRS, CDR2 YFSETQ.